Listed below are T cell receptor beta chains from one sample, sequenced in a study of T cell changes during pregnancy in multiple sclerosis. Method: immunoSEQ multiplex PCR; TCRdb's copy keeps in-frame clones and lacks some. The data show some 70,000 clones, with roughly 90% seen just once and under 0.3% held by the top ten. Source: CD4+ T cells from peripheral blood mononuclear cells, taken in the third trimester of pregnancy. The receptors originated from a female donor in good health, enrolled as a control in a pregnancy study. The conserved cysteine and the conserved F or W are not part of the CDR3 here. Only part of the rows carry a size: once, few, many, or a class if the clone is expanded.

clone_size	v_call	cdr3_aa
-	TRBV30	ASPITGGADTQY
once	TRBV7-2	ASSPTGGPYEQY
once	TRBV7-2	ASSFGTGGQPQH
-	TRBV29-1	SVSTGGVGGYT
-	TRBV30	AWSVLGTVFSYEQY
once	TRBV9	ASSHSGANVLT
-	TRBV29-1	SALRGPVDGELF
-	TRBV29-1	SVEETGGETQY
-	TRBV29-1	SVVKGPGYT
-	TRBV6-5	ASRSQGRGEAF
-	TRBV30	ACPSLTNTGELF
-	TRBV5-1	ASSTVPQASGDDTQY
-	TRBV6-5	ASSPQGITEAF
-	TRBV5-1	ASSLADRANTEAF
-	TRBV27	ASSLRQGYGYT
-	TRBV10-3	AISVRTSGTGELF
-	TRBV5-6	ASSFGQGTYEQY
-	TRBV5-1	ASSLDGTSTDTQY
-	TRBV11-3	ASSSRGLFGTEAF
-	TRBV19	ASSTQQDRGVNQPQH
-	TRBV7-8	ASSTGGVYGYT
few	TRBV18	ASSPGLQGQPQH
-	TRBV19	ASSSLGRTEAF
-	TRBV7-6	ASSPQVNTGAANYGYT
-	TRBV7-9	ASIKSLAAQETQY
-	TRBV6-4	ASSDSGALAGGPISPDTQY
-	TRBV6-6	ASSVPGEAADTQY
-	TRBV7-2	ASSLVGGEYGYT
once	TRBV4-1	ASSQEHGEGTGELF